This entry lists 21 T cell receptor beta chains sequenced from one sample in a study of T cells in Graves' hyperthyroidism and ophthalmopathy. The investigators amplified TCR beta CDR3 regions from RNA transcripts. HTBI primers were the set used in a first-round RT-PCR of the TCR CDR3. TCRdb re-derived calls from the multiplex PCR reads in MiXCR, one entry per CDR3 protein. The table lists approximately 600,000 distinct CDR3 sequences, 14% to 15% of them singletons. The sequenced sample consisted of blood. These receptors were taken from a middle-aged woman with Graves' ophthalmopathy.

J is TRBJ2-5 and V is TRBV18, with D perhaps matching TRBD2 (6 bases). From germline, CDR1 is KGHSH and CDR2 LQKENI. Trimming cost V 3 bases and J 7 bases, with 18 bases left between them. CDR3 length: 15 residues. CDR3 in amino acids: CASSPRDDPKGTQYF. The CDR3 region has the DNA TGTGCCAGCTCACCGCGGGACGACCCCAAGGGGACCCAGTACTTC.

This clonotype was detected many times. This sequence joins TRBV12-3 or TRBV12-4 and TRBJ2-4; 7 positions agree with TRBD1. The CDR3 contains 17 residues. V trimming: 3 bases; J trimming: 0 bases; junction bases outside the gene matches: 8. The CDR3 sequence: CASSFRGQTLAKNIQYF. DNA for the CDR3: TGTGCCAGCAGTTTTCGGGGACAGACTCTAGCCAAAAACATTCAGTACTTC.

This clonotype was counted only a few times. V gene TRBV18 combines with J gene TRBJ1-3, with D unclear. V was cut by 1 base and J by 0 bases, with 7 bases left in between. CDR3 length equals 15 residues. The germline V gene encodes CDR1 KGHSH and CDR2 LQKENI. In DNA form, the CDR3 reads TGTGCCAGCTCACCACTTAAAAACTCTGGAAACACCATATATTTT. This gives the protein CASSPLKNSGNTIYF.

This clonotype showed up many times. This sequence joins TRBV30 and TRBJ2-5, with unresolved D. The CDR3 sequence is 11 residues long. In germline, CDR1 is GTSNPN, CDR2 SVGIG (reference sequence). V lost 2 bases to trimming and J lost 9 bases, with 10 bases between them. This chain's CDR3 is CAWSSAGPQYF. In nucleotides, the CDR3 is TGTGCCTGGAGTTCGGCCGGACCCCAGTACTTC.

The chain employs TRBV12-3 or TRBV12-4 and TRBJ1-2; 8 bases line up with TRBD1. The CDR3 has 15 residues. Trimming removed 6 bases from V and 4 bases from J; junction bases left unmatched: 10. CDR3 bases: TGTGCCAGCAGCGGTTCAGGGGGCGCTCCCTATGGCTACACCTTC. Translated: CASSGSGGAPYGYTF.

This clonotype has at least ten counts. This chain links TRBV10-3 with TRBJ1-2; 9 bases are shared with TRBD1. CDR1 and CDR2 from the germline V gene are ENHRY and SYGVKD. V trimming: 6 bases; J trimming: 4 bases; junction bases outside the gene matches: 9. The CDR3 is 15 amino acids. The CDR3 nucleotides are TGTGCCATCAGGACGGGACAGGGTCGTGGCTATGGCTACACCTTC. Residues: CAIRTGQGRGYGYTF.

The table lists this clonotype with many counts. V and J are TRBV12-3 or TRBV12-4 and TRBJ1-5; 7 positions match TRBD1. The CDR3 totals 16 residues. Trimming took 6 bases from V and 2 from J; bases not matched to a gene: 10. CDR3 sequence reads: CASSPSRGLGNQPQHF. CDR3 coding DNA: TGTGCCAGCAGCCCCTCAAGGGGGCTTGGCAATCAGCCCCAGCATTTT.

V and J are TRBV6-1 and TRBJ2-7, with D possibly called TRBD1 or TRBD2 (5 bases each). Trimming left V 6 bases short and J 0 bases short, with 15 bases between. The germline gives CDR1 MNHNS, CDR2 SASEGT. CDR3 length equals 15 residues. The CDR3 DNA reads TGTGCCAGCAGCAACCCGGGGCAGGGCTCCTACGAGCAGTACTTC. This translates into CASSNPGQGSYEQYF.

The CDR3 DNA sequence: TGTGCCAGTAGTTCTGGTACCGGGACAACGAACACTGAAGCTTTCTTT. Translating it yields CASSSGTGTTNTEAFF. V and J are TRBV19 and TRBJ1-1; possible D gene TRBD1, 6 bases. CDR1 and CDR2 (germline): LNHDA, SQIVND (reference sequence). Trimming left V 5 bases short and J 1 base short, with 17 bases between. There are 16 residues in the CDR3.

This clonotype was recorded many times. The rearrangement uses TRBV28 and TRBJ2-7, with D unresolved. V was cut by 2 bases and J by 3 bases, with 8 bases left in between. From germline, CDR1 is MDHEN and CDR2 SYDVKM. The CDR3 contains 13 residues. CDR3 loop: CASSLPEGYEQYF. In nucleotides, the CDR3 is TGTGCCAGCAGTTTACCGGAAGGCTACGAGCAGTACTTC.

This chain links TRBV4-1 with TRBJ1-2, with D perhaps TRBD1 (5 bases). The CDR3 is 13 residues long. V was shortened by 1 base and J by 10 bases, with 13 bases between the two germline ends. The germline gives CDR1 MGHRA, CDR2 YSYEKL. The CDR3 sequence: CASSQGGASDYTF. The CDR3 nucleotides read TGCGCCAGCAGCCAAGGAGGGGCGAGCGACTACACCTTC.

This chain joins TRBV2 and TRBJ2-7; 7 bases agree with TRBD2. The CDR3 contains 12 residues. With V trimmed by 10 bases and J by 0 bases, 3 bases remained unmatched. In germline, CDR1 is SNHLY, CDR2 FYNNEI. This chain's CDR3 is CATRGGSYEQYF. DNA of the CDR3: TGTGCCACCCGCGGGGGCTCCTACGAGCAGTACTTC.

This clonotype was detected only a few times. The chain has TRBV9 and TRBJ2-6; unclear D gene. Trimming took off 4 bases at V and 0 bases at J, with 5 bases between the two ends. CDR3 length: 14 residues. Germline V gene data show CDR1 as SGDLS and CDR2 as YYNGEE. This chain's CDR3 is CASSSNSGANVLTF. For the CDR3, the DNA is TGTGCCAGCAGCTCCAACTCTGGGGCCAACGTCCTGACTTTC.

In its sample, this clonotype was seen many times. This chain connects TRBV6-5 to TRBJ2-2; either TRBD1 or TRBD2 may fit D (5 bases each). Between the trimmed V and J ends, which lost 2 bases and 6 bases, there was a span of 16 bases. The CDR3 has 16 amino acids. In germline, CDR1 is MNHEY, CDR2 SVGAGI. The CDR3 DNA reads TGTGCCAGCAGTTACGAGGGACCGCTAGTCCCCGGGGAGCTGTTTTTT. Its protein is CASSYEGPLVPGELFF.

The rearrangement links TRBV6-2 or TRBV6-3 to TRBJ2-2, with TRBD1 identical over 8 bases. Unmatched junction bases numbered 8, after V lost 6 bases and J lost 5 bases. This CDR3 has 15 amino acids. Looked up from germline, CDR1 is MNHEY and CDR2 is SVGEGT. This CDR3 is CASSGDRSWTGELFF. The CDR3 nucleotides read TGTGCCAGCAGCGGGGACAGGAGCTGGACCGGGGAGCTGTTTTTT.

This clonotype was counted ten times or more. The chain links TRBV15 to TRBJ2-2; 8 bases map to TRBD1. The CDR3 totals 14 residues. The J segment lost 6 bases and the V segment lost 5 bases, leaving 5 bases of the junction unmatched. CDR1 is LNHNV and CDR2 is YYDKDF in the germline V gene (reference sequence). The CDR3 DNA reads as TGTGCCACCAGCGGCCAGACAGGGGCCGGGGAGCTGTTTTTT. This translates into CATSGQTGAGELFF.

The sample holds many counts of this clonotype. The rearrangement uses TRBV18 and TRBJ2-7; TRBD2 matches 8 bases. The trim removed 0 bases at V and 5 bases at J, leaving 6 bases unmatched. This CDR3 contains 15 residues. From germline, CDR1 is KGHSH and CDR2 LQKENI. This CDR3 reads CASSPPSAGVNEQYF. The CDR3 bases are TGTGCCAGCTCACCACCATCAGCGGGGGTCAACGAGCAGTACTTC.

This clonotype showed up many times. The chain couples TRBV7-8 to TRBJ1-1, with D maybe TRBD1 (5 bases). This CDR3 has 12 amino acids. Germline V gene data show CDR1 as SGHVS and CDR2 as FQNEAQ. V lost 8 bases to trimming and J lost 3 bases, with 10 bases between them. The CDR3 protein is CASRKQDTEAFF. The CDR3 region has the DNA TGTGCCAGCCGCAAACAGGACACTGAAGCTTTCTTT.

Many counts were recorded for this clonotype. This sequence joins TRBV12-3 or TRBV12-4 and TRBJ2-7, with 10 nucleotides matching TRBD2. With 6 bases clipped from V and 1 base from J, the junction kept 6 bases outside the gene matches. This CDR3 region has 15 residues. CDR3 sequence: CASRPSSGGSYEQYF. The CDR3, as DNA: TGTGCCAGCAGGCCCTCTAGCGGGGGTTCCTACGAGCAGTACTTC.

This clonotype was picked up many times. The rearrangement links TRBV7-3 to TRBJ2-1; D tentatively reads TRBD1 or TRBD2 (5 bases each). Germline CDR1 reads SGHTA; CDR2 reads FQGTGA. The CDR3 runs to 19 residues. Trimming took off 0 bases at V and 8 bases at J, with 26 bases between the two ends. The CDR3 region has the DNA TGTGCCAGCAGCTTAACGGGTTGGGACGCATACTTAAAAGGCGATGAGCAGTTCTTC. Protein sequence: CASSLTGWDAYLKGDEQFF.

This clonotype was recorded at least ten times. The chain combines TRBV10-3 with TRBJ1-1; 7 bases are shared with TRBD1. V trimming: 6 bases; J trimming: 3 bases; junction bases outside the gene matches: 4. The CDR3 has 13 residues. The V gene's germline CDR1 is ENHRY and CDR2 SYGVKD. CDR3 residues: CAIRAGTDTEAFF. CDR3 coding DNA: TGTGCCATCAGGGCCGGGACAGACACTGAAGCTTTCTTT.